This TCR beta chain was sequenced for a study of cytomegalovirus exposure and HLA in healthy donors. Vbeta (60) and Jbeta (13) primers were used in the PCR. Profiling relied on immunoSEQ multiplex PCR, and the TCRdb table lists in-frame clones only, not all of them. Among more than 95,000 clones listed, 17% were seen once. A remark on this clone: No antigen is known for it.

Findings and caveats of the study: A later examination showed that TCR association rates differed by HLA locus, with DRB1 most and HLA-C fewest. The number of N-insertions in an Asian-associated ancestry cluster was reportedly below the approximately 690-donor mean in a later analysis. The classifier, whose performance was assessed in both the original and validation cohorts, reportedly diagnosed cytomegalovirus status with high specificity and sensitivity.

Germline CDR1 MNHEY, CDR2 SVGAGI. The trim removed 7 bases at V and 2 bases at J, leaving 8 bases unmatched. This CDR3 region has 15 residues. This receptor was taken from a female donor in good health and CMV-seropositive. The sample comprised PBMCs. V is TRBV6-5 and J is TRBJ2-3; TRBD2 matches 8 bases. CDR3 nucleotide sequence: TGTGCCAGCAAGCCGGGACTAGGAATCACAGATACGCAGTATTTT. Protein product: CASKPGLGITDTQYF.